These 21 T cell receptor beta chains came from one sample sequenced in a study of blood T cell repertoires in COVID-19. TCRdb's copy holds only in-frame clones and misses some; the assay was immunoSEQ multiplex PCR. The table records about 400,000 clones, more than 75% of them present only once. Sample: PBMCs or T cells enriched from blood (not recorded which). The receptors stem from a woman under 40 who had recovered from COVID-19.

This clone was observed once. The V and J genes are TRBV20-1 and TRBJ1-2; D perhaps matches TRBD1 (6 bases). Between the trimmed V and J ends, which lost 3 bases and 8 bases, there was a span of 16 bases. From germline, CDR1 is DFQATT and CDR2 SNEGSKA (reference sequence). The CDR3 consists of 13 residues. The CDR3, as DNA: TGCAGTGCTAGTGGCAGGGGCAGGTTCGGCTACACCTTC. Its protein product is CSASGRGRFGYTF.

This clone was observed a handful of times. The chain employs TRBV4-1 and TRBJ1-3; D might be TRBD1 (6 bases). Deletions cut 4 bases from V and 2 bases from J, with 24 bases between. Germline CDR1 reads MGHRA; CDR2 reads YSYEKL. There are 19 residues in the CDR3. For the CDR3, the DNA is TGCGCCAGCAGCCCGAAAAAGGACAGCATACCAGGCCCTGGAAACACCATATATTTT. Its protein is CASSPKKDSIPGPGNTIYF.

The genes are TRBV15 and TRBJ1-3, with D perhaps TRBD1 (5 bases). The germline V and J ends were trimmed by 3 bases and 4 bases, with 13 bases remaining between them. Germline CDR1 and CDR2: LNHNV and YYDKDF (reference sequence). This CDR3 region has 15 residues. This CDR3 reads CATSRDRGKGNTIYF. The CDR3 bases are TGTGCCACCAGCAGGGACCGGGGGAAGGGAAACACCATATATTTT.

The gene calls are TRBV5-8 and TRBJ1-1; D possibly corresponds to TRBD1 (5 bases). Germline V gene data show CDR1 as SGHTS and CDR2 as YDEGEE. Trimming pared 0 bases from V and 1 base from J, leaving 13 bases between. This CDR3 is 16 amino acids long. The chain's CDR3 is CASSLAGGRANTEAFF. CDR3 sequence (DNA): TGTGCCAGCAGCTTGGCCGGGGGGAGGGCGAACACTGAAGCTTTCTTT.

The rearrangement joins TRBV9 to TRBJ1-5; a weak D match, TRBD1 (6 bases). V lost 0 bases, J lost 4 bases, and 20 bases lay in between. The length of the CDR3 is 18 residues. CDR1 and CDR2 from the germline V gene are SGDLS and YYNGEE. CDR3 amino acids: CASSVGVLYGQTNQPQHF. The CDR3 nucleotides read TGTGCCAGCAGCGTAGGTGTCTTGTACGGACAGACAAATCAGCCCCAGCATTTT.

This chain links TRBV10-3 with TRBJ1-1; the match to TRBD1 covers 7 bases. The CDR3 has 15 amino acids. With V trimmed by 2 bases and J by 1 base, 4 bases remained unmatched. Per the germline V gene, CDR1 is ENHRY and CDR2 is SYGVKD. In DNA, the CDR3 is TGTGCCATCAGTGAGGAAGGGGGCGCGAACACTGAAGCTTTCTTT. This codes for CAISEEGGANTEAFF.

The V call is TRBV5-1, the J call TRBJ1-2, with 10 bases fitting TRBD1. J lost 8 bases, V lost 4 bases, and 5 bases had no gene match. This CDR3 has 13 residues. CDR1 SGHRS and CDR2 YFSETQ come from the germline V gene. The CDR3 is CASSPGTGDGYTF. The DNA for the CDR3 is TGCGCCAGCAGCCCCGGGACAGGGGACGGCTACACCTTC.

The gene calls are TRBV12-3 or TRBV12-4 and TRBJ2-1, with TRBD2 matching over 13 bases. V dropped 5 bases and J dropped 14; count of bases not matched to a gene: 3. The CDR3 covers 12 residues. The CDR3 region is CASSGTSGVEFF. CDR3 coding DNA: TGTGCCAGCAGTGGGACTAGCGGGGTGGAGTTCTTC.

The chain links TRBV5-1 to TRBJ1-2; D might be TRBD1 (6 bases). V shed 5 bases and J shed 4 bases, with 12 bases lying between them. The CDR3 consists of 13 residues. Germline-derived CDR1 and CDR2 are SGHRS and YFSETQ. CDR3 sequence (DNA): TGCGCCAGCAGGGACAGCCCTGGCTATGGCTACACCTTC. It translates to CASRDSPGYGYTF.

This CDR3 is CASSEYTDAPQHF. The CDR3, as DNA: TGTGCCAGCAGTGAATATACAGATGCGCCCCAGCATTTT. The chain recombines TRBV25-1 with TRBJ1-5; no firm D call. The V gene's germline CDR1 is MGHDK and CDR2 SYGVNS. The V end lost 0 bases, the J end lost 9 bases, and 9 bases lay between the germline ends. There are 13 residues in the CDR3.

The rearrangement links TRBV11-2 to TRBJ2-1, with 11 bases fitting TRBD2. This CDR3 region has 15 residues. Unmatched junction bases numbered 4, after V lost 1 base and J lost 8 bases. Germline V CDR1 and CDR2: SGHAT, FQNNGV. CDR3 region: CASSLGLAGFHEQFF. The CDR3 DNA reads TGTGCCAGCAGCTTAGGACTAGCGGGGTTTCATGAGCAGTTCTTC. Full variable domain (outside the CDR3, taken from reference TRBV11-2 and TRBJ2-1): EAGVAQSPRYKIIEKRQSVAFWCNPISGHATLYWYQQILGQGPKLLIQFQNNGVVDDSQLPKDRFSAERLKGVDSTLKIQPAKLEDSAVYLCASSLGLAGFHEQFFGPGTRLTVL.

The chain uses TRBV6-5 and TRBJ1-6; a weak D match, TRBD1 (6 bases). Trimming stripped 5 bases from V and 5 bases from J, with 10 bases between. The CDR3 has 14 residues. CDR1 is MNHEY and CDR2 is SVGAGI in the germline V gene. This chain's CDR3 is CASSTYRDNSPLHF. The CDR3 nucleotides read TGTGCCAGCAGTACTTACAGGGATAATTCACCCCTCCACTTT.

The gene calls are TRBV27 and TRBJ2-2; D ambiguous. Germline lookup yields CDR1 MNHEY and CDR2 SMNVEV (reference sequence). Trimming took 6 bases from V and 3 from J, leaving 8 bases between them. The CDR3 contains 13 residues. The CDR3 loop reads CASSRLDTGELFF. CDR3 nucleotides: TGTGCCAGCAGCCGACTTGACACCGGGGAGCTGTTTTTT.

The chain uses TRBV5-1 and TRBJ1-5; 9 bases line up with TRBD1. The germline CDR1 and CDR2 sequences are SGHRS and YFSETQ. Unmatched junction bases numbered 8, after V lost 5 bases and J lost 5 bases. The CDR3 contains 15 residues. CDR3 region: CASRATGGGDQPQHF. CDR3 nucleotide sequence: TGCGCCAGCAGAGCCACAGGGGGCGGGGATCAGCCCCAGCATTTT.

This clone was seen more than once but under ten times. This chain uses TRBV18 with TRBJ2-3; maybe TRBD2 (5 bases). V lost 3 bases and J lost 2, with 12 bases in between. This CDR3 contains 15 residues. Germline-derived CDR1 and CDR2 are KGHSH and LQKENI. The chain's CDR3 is CASSPPGGSTDTQYF. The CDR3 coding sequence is TGTGCCAGCTCACCGCCTGGCGGGTCCACAGATACGCAGTATTTT.

CDR3 sequence (DNA): TGTGCCAGCAGTTCACAGCGGAGGAACACCGGGGAGCTGTTTTTT. It is translated as CASSSQRRNTGELFF. The rearrangement uses TRBV7-2 and TRBJ2-2; D is perhaps TRBD2 (5 bases). The CDR3 is 15 residues long. Germline V lookup: CDR1 SGHTA, CDR2 FQGNSA. Trimming stripped 6 bases from V and 1 base from J, with 12 bases between.

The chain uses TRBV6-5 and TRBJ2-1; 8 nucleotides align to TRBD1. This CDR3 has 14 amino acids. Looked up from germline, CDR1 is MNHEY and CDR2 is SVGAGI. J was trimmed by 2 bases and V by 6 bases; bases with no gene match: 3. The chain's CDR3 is CASRGQVTYNEQFF. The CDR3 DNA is TGTGCCAGCAGGGGACAGGTCACCTACAATGAGCAGTTCTTC.

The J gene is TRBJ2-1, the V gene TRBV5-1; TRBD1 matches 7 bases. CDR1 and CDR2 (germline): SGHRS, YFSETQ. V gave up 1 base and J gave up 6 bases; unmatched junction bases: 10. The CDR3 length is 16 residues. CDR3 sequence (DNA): TGCGCCAGCAGCTTGTTGAACAGGGGAGCTTCCAATGAGCAGTTCTTC. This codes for CASSLLNRGASNEQFF.

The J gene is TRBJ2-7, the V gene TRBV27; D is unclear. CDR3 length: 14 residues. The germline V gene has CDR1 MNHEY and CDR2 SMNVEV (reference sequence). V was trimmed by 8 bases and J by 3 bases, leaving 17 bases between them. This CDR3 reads CASSPTAARYEQYF. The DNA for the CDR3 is TGTGCCAGCTCCCCAACGGCGGCCCGCTACGAGCAGTACTTC.

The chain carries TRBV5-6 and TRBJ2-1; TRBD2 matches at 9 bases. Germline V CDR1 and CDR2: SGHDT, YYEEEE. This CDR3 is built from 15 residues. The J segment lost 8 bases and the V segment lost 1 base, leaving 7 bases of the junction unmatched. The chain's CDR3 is CASSLYAGGRDEQFF. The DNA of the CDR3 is TGTGCCAGCAGCTTGTACGCGGGAGGGAGGGATGAGCAGTTCTTC.

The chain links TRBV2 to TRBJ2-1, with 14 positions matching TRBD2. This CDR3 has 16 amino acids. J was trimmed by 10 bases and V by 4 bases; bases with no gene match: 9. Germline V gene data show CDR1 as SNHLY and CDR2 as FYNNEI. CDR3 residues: CASSARGLAGAGEQFF. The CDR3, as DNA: TGTGCCAGCAGTGCCAGGGGACTAGCGGGAGCAGGGGAGCAGTTCTTC.